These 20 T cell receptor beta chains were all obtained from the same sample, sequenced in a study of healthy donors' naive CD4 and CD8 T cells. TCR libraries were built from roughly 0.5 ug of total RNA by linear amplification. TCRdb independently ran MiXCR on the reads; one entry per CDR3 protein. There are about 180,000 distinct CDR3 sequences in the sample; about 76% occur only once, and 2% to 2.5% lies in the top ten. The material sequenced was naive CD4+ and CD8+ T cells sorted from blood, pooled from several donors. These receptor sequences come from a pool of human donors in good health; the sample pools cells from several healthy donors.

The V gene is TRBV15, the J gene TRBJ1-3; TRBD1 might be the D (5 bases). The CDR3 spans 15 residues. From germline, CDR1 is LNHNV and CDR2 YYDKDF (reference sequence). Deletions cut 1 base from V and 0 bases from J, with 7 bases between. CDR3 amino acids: CATSRGQSSGNTIYF. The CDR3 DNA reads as TGTGCCACCAGCAGAGGACAGAGCTCTGGAAACACCATATATTTT.

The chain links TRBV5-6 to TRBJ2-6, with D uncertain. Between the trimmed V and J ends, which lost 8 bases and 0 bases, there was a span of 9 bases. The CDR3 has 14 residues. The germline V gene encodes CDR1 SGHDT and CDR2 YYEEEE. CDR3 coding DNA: TGTGCCAGTATGGCGCGCTCTGGGGCCAACGTCCTGACTTTC. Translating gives CASMARSGANVLTF. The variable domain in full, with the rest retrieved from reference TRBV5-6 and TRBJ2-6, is DAGVTQSPTHLIKTRGQQVTLRCSPKSGHDTVSWYQQALGQGPQFIFQYYEEEERQRGNFPDRFSGHQFPNYSSELNVNALLLGDSALYLCASMARSGANVLTFGAGSRLTVL.

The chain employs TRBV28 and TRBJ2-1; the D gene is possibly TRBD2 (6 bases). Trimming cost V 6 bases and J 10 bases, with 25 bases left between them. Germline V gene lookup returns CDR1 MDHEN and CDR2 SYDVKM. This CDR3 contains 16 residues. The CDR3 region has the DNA TGTGCCAGCAGGTCCCCGGGGGTGGGCCCTAATGTCGAGCAGTTCTTC. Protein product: CASRSPGVGPNVEQFF.

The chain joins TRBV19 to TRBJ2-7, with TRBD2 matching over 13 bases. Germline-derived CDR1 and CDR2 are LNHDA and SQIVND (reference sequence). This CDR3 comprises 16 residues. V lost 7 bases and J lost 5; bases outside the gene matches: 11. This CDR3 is CASTPELAGGPHEQYF. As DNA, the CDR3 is TGTGCCAGTACCCCCGAACTAGCGGGAGGGCCACACGAGCAGTACTTC.

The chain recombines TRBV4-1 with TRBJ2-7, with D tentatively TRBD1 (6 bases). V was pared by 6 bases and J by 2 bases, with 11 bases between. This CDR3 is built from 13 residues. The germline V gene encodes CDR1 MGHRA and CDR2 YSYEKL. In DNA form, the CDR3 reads TGCGCCAGCAGTCACAGGGTAACCTACGAGCAGTACTTC. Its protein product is CASSHRVTYEQYF.

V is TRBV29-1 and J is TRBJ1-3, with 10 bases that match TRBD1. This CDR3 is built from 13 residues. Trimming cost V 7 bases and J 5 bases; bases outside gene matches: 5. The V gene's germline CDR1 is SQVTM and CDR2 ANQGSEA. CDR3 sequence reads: CSAADRGRNTIYF. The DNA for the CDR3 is TGCAGCGCCGCGGACAGGGGGAGAAACACCATATATTTT.

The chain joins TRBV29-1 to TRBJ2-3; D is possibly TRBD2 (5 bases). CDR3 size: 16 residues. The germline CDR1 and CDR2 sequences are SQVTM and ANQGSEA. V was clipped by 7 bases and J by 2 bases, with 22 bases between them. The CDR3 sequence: CSGGLSKADLTDTQYF. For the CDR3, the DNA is TGCAGCGGGGGTTTGAGTAAAGCGGACCTCACAGATACGCAGTATTTT.

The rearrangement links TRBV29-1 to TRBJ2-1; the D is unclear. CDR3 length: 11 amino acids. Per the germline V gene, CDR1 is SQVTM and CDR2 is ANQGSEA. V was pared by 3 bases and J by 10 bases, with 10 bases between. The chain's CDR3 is CSVDQRSEQFF. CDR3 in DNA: TGCAGCGTTGACCAGCGCAGCGAGCAGTTCTTC.

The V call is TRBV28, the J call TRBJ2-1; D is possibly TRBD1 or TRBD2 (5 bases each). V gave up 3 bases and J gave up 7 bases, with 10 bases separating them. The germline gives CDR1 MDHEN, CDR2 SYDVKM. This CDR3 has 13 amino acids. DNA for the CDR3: TGTGCCAGCAGTTTTGGGGGTGGAAATGAGCAGTTCTTC. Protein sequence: CASSFGGGNEQFF. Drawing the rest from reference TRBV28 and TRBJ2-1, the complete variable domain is DVKVTQSSRYLVKRTGEKVFLECVQDMDHENMFWYRQDPGLGLRLIYFSYDVKMKEKGDIPEGYSVSREKKERFSLILESASTNQTSMYLCASSFGGGNEQFFGPGTRLTVL.

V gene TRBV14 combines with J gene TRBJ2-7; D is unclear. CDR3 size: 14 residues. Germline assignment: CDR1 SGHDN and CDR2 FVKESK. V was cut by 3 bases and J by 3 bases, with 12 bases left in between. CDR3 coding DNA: TGTGCCAGCAGCCATTTTAGAAGGGACTACGAGCAGTACTTC. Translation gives CASSHFRRDYEQYF.

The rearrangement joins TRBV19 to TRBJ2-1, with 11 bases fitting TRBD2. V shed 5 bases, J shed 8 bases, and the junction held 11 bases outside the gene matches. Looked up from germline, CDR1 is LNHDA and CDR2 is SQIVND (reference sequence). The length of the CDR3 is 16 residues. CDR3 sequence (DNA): TGTGCCAGTAGTTCCCGGAGTAGCGGGAGGGCCCATGAGCAGTTCTTC. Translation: CASSSRSSGRAHEQFF. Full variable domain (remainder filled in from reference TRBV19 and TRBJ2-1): DGGITQSPKYLFRKEGQNVTLSCEQNLNHDAMYWYRQDPGQGLRLIYYSQIVNDFQKGDIAEGYSVSREKKESFPLTVTSAQKNPTAFYLCASSSRSSGRAHEQFFGPGTRLTVL.

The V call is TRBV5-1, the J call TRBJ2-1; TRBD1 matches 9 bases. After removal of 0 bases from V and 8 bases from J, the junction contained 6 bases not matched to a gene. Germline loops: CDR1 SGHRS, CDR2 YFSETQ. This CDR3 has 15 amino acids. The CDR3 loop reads CASSLEGQGSDEQFF. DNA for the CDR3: TGCGCCAGCAGCTTGGAAGGACAGGGGTCTGATGAGCAGTTCTTC.

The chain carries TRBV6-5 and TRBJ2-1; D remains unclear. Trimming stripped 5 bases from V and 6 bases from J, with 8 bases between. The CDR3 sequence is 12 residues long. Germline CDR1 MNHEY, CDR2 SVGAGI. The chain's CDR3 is CASSQGLNEQFF. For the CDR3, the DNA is TGTGCCAGCAGTCAAGGTCTCAATGAGCAGTTCTTC.

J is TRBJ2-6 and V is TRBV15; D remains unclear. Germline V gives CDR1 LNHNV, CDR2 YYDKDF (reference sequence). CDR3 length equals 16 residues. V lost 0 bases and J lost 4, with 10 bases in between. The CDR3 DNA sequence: TGTGCCACCAGCAGAGATGGGGTAACCGGGGCCAACGTCCTGACTTTC. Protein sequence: CATSRDGVTGANVLTF.

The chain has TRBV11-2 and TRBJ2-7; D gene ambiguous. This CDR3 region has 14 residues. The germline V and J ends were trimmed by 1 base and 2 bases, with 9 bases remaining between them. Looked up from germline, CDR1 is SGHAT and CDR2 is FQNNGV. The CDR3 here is CASSLVGNAYEQYF. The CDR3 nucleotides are TGTGCCAGCAGCTTAGTAGGGAACGCCTACGAGCAGTACTTC.

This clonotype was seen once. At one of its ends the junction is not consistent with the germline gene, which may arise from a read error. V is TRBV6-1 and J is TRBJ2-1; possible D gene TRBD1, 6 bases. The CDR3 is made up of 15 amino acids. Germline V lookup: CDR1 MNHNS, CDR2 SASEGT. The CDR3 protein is CASTTGTRAYNEQFF. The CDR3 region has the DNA TGTGCCAGCACCACCGGGACACGGGCCTACAATGAGCAATTCTTC.

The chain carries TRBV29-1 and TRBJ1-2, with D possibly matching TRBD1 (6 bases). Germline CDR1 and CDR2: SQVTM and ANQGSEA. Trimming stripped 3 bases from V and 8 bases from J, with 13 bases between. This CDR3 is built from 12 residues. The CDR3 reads CSVDLGARGYTF. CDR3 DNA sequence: TGCAGCGTTGATTTGGGGGCACGGGGCTACACCTTC.

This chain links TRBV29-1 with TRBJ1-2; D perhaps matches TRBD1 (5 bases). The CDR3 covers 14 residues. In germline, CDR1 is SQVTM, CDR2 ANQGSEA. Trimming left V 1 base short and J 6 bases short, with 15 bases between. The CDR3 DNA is TGCAGCGTTGAAGGTACAGGCCTTAGGCATGGCTACACCTTC. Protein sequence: CSVEGTGLRHGYTF.

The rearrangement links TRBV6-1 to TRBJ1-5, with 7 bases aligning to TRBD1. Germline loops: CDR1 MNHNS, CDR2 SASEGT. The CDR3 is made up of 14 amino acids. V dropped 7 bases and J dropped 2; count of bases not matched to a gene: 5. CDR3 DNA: TGTGCCAGCAATGACAGGGTGGGCAATCAGCCCCAGCATTTT. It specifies CASNDRVGNQPQHF.

Here the CDR3 DNA reads TGCAGCGCTTCGGACAGGGAGGTTGAAGCTTTCTTT. Translated: CSASDREVEAFF. The chain uses TRBV29-1 and TRBJ1-1, with 8 bases aligning to TRBD1. Per the germline V gene, CDR1 is SQVTM and CDR2 is ANQGSEA. This CDR3 comprises 12 residues. With 7 bases clipped from V and 7 bases from J, the junction kept 8 bases outside the gene matches.